This T cell receptor beta chain was captured by sequencing in a study of shared clonotypes between healthy human individuals (dated by TCRdb to the early 2020s). Background on the whole study: The cohort comprised a couple of women and a few men aged 18 to 49 years. For each donor, CD4 naive and CD4 memory were each run on three plates, CD8 naive on two plates, and CD8 memory on one plate. The study deeply sequenced blood TCR repertoires of several healthy adults to estimate repertoire size and the extent of clonotype sharing between individuals. Different laboratories and diverse techniques were used to prepare libraries and sequence TCR repertoires, to increase sequencing depth and limit assay-specific biases. Leukapheresis yielded between about 0.94 and 8.9 billion PBMCs per donor.

A word on this clone: It has no known antigen specificity. Per-base qualities were not stored, and no clone one base away is much larger.

TCR CDR3 regions were amplified from genomic DNA by multiplex PCR using the deep immunoSEQ assay. For each cell subset, the extracted genomic DNA was distributed evenly across all wells of several immunoSEQ 96-well plates, and each plate served as one replicate. For sorted subsets, around 200 ng genomic DNA, equal to tens of thousands of T cell genomes, was loaded into each replicate PCR. Purified libraries were quantified with a Qubit 3.0 fluorometer, sized on a Bioanalyzer 2100, and re-quantified with the KAPA Library Quantification kit. A separate single-read 150-cycle Illumina NextSeq 550 flow cell was used to sequence each immunoSEQ 96-well plate. The original methods were these. Because the immunoSEQ output held only junctional sequences and lacked quality scores, the filtering could not match the filtering applied to full-length reads. Sequences were annotated with PyIR, a Python wrapper for IgBLAST v1.9, and V/J genes and CDR3 were assigned using IMGT germline references. Any read was removed if the V/J assignment was weak (E-value above 1e-6), the CDR3 was missing, or the read contained stop codons, out-of-frame junctions, or ambiguous translated residues. V3J clonotypes were defined as sequences sharing the same inferred V gene, J gene, and CDR3 amino acid sequence. Percentage overlap between repertoires was computed as shared unique clonotypes divided by the size of the smaller repertoire. RTK rarefaction, the Chao1 estimator, and Recon v2.1 estimates of unobserved clonotypes were used to assess repertoire richness. Generation probabilities for all TCRbeta clonotypes obtained by the gDNA method from a handful of donors were computed using OLGA. This immuneACCESS table, as held by TCRdb, lists in-frame sequences with V and J called but not all clones. Of the missing ones, under half trace to an unresolved V gene in checked studies; the others have no known cause. The V and J calls and clone size are taken from that table; D and trimming were inferred from the DNA. Here the sample has around 2,000,000 clones; just under 95% occur a single time. The ten top clones hold 1.2% of the sample.

Beyond this particular receptor, the publication reports: Even with the large sequencing depth, rarefaction of the sorted-subset datasets indicated that sequencing was incomplete. Estimated clonotype richness was generally larger for naive than for memory subsets. Based on pairwise subsampling, the degree of clonotype sharing among donors was expected to be affected by sequencing depth. Approximately 4.8% of naive CD4, around 4% of naive CD8, about 2.5% of memory CD4, and over 0.35% of memory CD8 clonotypes were shared across a handful of donors. Sampling was restricted to blood, and TCR repertoires in tissue are likely to differ from TCR repertoires in blood. Because the study included a small number of donors, the genetic and exposure-history diversity represented was limited. Compared with non-shared clonotypes, the clonotypes found in all four sorted-subset donors had higher generation probabilities.

For the CD8 naive samples, CD45RO-negative cells were positively selected for CCR7, yielding a CD45RA+CCR7+ population from which TemRA cells were excluded. Donors were healthy HIV-negative adults with no recently reported acute infections or vaccinations. Only Caucasian adults living in Nashville, Tennessee, USA were represented among the donors. Blood was collected by leukapheresis, and PBMCs were isolated by Ficoll-Histopaque density gradient centrifugation and then cryopreserved in liquid nitrogen vapor phase. Purity and quantity of every magnetically sorted T cell population were checked by analytical flow cytometry. Genomic DNA was isolated from every sorted fraction and measured by UV absorbance on a Nanodrop 2000c. Deletion took 6 bases off V and 0 bases off J, with a span of 5 bases between the germline ends. The germline V gene sets CDR1 to SGHAT and CDR2 to FQNNGV. There are 13 amino acids in the CDR3, from cysteine to phenylalanine inclusive. The CDR3 DNA has 39 bases and is translated from base 1.

Sequencing used naive CD8+ T cells sorted from blood. The sample's cell subset or site, from its label and the paper: CD45RA+CCR7+. The chain is assembled from TRBV11-2 and TRBJ2-2, with an unclear D gene assignment. The source is a man aged 18 to 35 in good health. The CDR3 sequence is CASRAANTGELFF. The bases are TGTGCCAGCAGGGCTGCGAACACCGGGGAGCTGTTTTTT.